The 30 T cell receptor beta chains reported below all come from one sample, sequenced in a study of blood T cell repertoires in COVID-19. TCRdb keeps only in-frame clones here, not all; method: immunoSEQ multiplex PCR. The table has roughly 250,000 clones, over 75% seen once. Sequenced input: peripheral blood. Receptors were obtained from a human donor in a cohort sampled during active COVID-19.

This clone was detected only a few times. The rearrangement uses TRBV5-5 and TRBJ1-2; the D is unclear. V was pared by 2 bases and J by 2 bases, with 10 bases between. Germline CDR1 reads SGHKS; CDR2 reads YYEKEE (reference sequence). The CDR3 totals 14 residues. The CDR3 region has the DNA TGTGCCAGCAGCTTTCTTGGAGAGAACTATGGCTACACCTTC. It encodes CASSFLGENYGYTF.

This clone occurred a few times. This chain uses TRBV12-3 or TRBV12-4 with TRBJ2-7; 9 bases line up with TRBD1. The CDR3 sequence is 13 residues long. Germline trimming cut 2 bases from V and 5 bases from J; bases unmatched to any gene: 1. CDR3 nucleotides: TGTGCCAGCAGTTTATGGACAGGGGACGAGCAGTACTTC. Its protein is CASSLWTGDEQYF.

CDR3 protein: CASSRFRGGPRPYEQYF. The CDR3 DNA is TGTGCCAGCAGCCGCTTTAGGGGGGGGCCACGGCCCTACGAGCAGTACTTC. V gene TRBV6-2 or TRBV6-3 combines with J gene TRBJ2-7, with a possible D match to TRBD2 (7 bases). Looked up from germline, CDR1 is MNHEY and CDR2 is SVGEGT. Trimming cost V 6 bases and J 2 bases, with 23 bases left between them. The CDR3 is made up of 17 amino acids.

J is TRBJ2-1 and V is TRBV3-1 (or the pseudogene TRBV3-2); no definite D call. This CDR3 region has 16 residues. Germline lookup yields CDR1 LGHDT and CDR2 YNNKEL (reference sequence). Trimming removed 4 bases from V and 5 bases from J, with 18 bases in between. The CDR3 sequence: CASSPHGLRSNNEQFF. The DNA for the CDR3 is TGTGCCAGCAGCCCCCATGGGCTGAGATCTAACAATGAGCAGTTCTTC.

The chain uses TRBV18 and TRBJ2-3; 9 bases are a match to TRBD1. This CDR3 comprises 17 residues. Germline-derived CDR1 and CDR2 are KGHSH and LQKENI. With 4 bases clipped from V and 0 bases from J, the junction kept 8 bases outside the gene matches. The CDR3 region is CASSQGRTGASTDTQYF. DNA of the CDR3: TGTGCCAGCTCACAAGGGCGGACAGGGGCAAGCACAGATACGCAGTATTTT.

This clone has only one observation. V gene TRBV5-1 combines with J gene TRBJ2-3; 8 bases are shared with TRBD2. The germline V gene encodes CDR1 SGHRS and CDR2 YFSETQ. This CDR3 is 18 amino acids long. V was clipped by 4 bases and J by 2 bases; unmatched bases: 15. CDR3 residues: CASSPRPAGVSTTDTQYF. CDR3 sequence (DNA): TGCGCCAGCAGCCCGAGGCCAGCGGGAGTTAGTACCACAGATACGCAGTATTTT.

This clone was observed once. J is TRBJ1-1 and V is TRBV5-6; tentative D call: TRBD1 (6 bases). The CDR3 has 13 residues. V lost 4 bases, J lost 5 bases, and 12 bases lay in between. Germline V gene data show CDR1 as SGHDT and CDR2 as YYEEEE. This chain's CDR3 is CASSPQGRTEAFF. Here the CDR3 DNA reads TGTGCCAGCAGCCCGCAGGGGCGAACTGAAGCTTTCTTT. Full variable domain (outside the CDR3, taken from reference TRBV5-6 and TRBJ1-1): DAGVTQSPTHLIKTRGQQVTLRCSPKSGHDTVSWYQQALGQGPQFIFQYYEEEERQRGNFPDRFSGHQFPNYSSELNVNALLLGDSALYLCASSPQGRTEAFFGQGTRLTVV.

The chain combines TRBV19 with TRBJ2-1, with TRBD1 matching over 11 bases. This CDR3 region has 14 residues. Germline CDR1 LNHDA, CDR2 SQIVND (reference sequence). Trimming cost V 5 bases and J 7 bases; bases outside gene matches: 4. CDR3 loop: CASSLGTGGNEQFF. The CDR3 bases are TGTGCCAGTAGTCTCGGGACAGGGGGGAATGAGCAGTTCTTC.

This clone was counted many times. This sequence joins TRBV7-9 and TRBJ2-1; possibly TRBD2 for D (7 bases). V was clipped by 5 bases and J by 6 bases, with 20 bases between them. The CDR3 covers 16 residues. The germline V gene has CDR1 SEHNR and CDR2 FQNEAQ (reference sequence). Here the CDR3 reads CASSVLGGEDPNEQFF. The CDR3 DNA follows: TGTGCCAGCAGCGTTCTAGGGGGGGAGGACCCCAATGAGCAGTTCTTC.

This clone occurred a few times. The chain recombines TRBV6-5 with TRBJ2-7; 9 bases map to TRBD1. From germline, CDR1 is MNHEY and CDR2 SVGAGI. The V gene end was trimmed by 7 bases and the J gene end by 5 bases; junction bases not matched to a gene: 9. CDR3 length equals 14 residues. The CDR3 DNA reads as TGTGCCAGCATTCGGACAGGGGTCCTCCACGAGCAGTACTTC. It is translated as CASIRTGVLHEQYF.

This clone was counted between two and nine times. Other nucleotide sequences in the sample specify the same CDR3. V is TRBV18 and J is TRBJ2-5, with TRBD2 matching over 11 bases. The J segment lost 1 base and the V segment lost 2 bases, leaving 0 bases of the junction unmatched. The CDR3 is made up of 15 amino acids. The germline V gene encodes CDR1 KGHSH and CDR2 LQKENI. CDR3 bases: TGTGCCAGCTCACCAACTAGCGGGGGCCAAGAGACCCAGTACTTC. Translation gives CASSPTSGGQETQYF.

This chain connects TRBV5-6 to TRBJ1-3; D might be TRBD1 (5 bases). The CDR3 extends over 15 amino acids. Germline assignment: CDR1 SGHDT and CDR2 YYEEEE. The V and J ends lost 4 bases and 0 bases respectively, with 11 bases between them. In nucleotides, the CDR3 is TGTGCCAGCAGCCGCGGGGCTTTCTCTGGAAACACCATATATTTT. Protein: CASSRGAFSGNTIYF.

The chain uses TRBV3-1 (or the pseudogene TRBV3-2) and TRBJ2-5; D is perhaps TRBD2 (6 bases). Germline CDR1 is LGHDT and CDR2 is YNNKEL (reference sequence). The CDR3 spans 17 residues. The V end was cut by 1 base, the J end by 1 base, with 16 bases between. CDR3 loop: CASSQGLIRRGQETQYF. The CDR3 DNA sequence: TGTGCCAGCAGCCAAGGGCTGATACGGAGGGGCCAAGAGACCCAGTACTTC.

V is TRBV28 and J is TRBJ1-2, with 7 bases identical to TRBD1. Germline CDR1 is MDHEN and CDR2 is SYDVKM. After removal of 6 bases from V and 0 bases from J, the junction contained 10 bases not matched to a gene. This CDR3 contains 16 residues. CDR3 bases: TGTGCCAGCAGCCGAATCAGGGACAGAGCTAACTATGGCTACACCTTC. Translation gives CASSRIRDRANYGYTF.

The chain employs TRBV6-1 and TRBJ2-1, with D perhaps matching TRBD2 (5 bases). Per the germline V gene, CDR1 is MNHNS and CDR2 is SASEGT. The CDR3 loop spans 14 amino acids. V lost 0 bases and J lost 8, with 11 bases in between. The CDR3 nucleotides are TGTGCCAGCAGTGAAGCGGGAGTTTGGGATGAGCAGTTCTTC. Its protein product is CASSEAGVWDEQFF.

In this sample, this clone turned up a few times. The chain couples TRBV7-2 to TRBJ1-2, with a tentative D call TRBD1 (6 bases). The CDR3 consists of 14 residues. The germline V and J ends were trimmed by 4 bases and 4 bases, with 13 bases remaining between them. The V gene's germline CDR1 is SGHTA and CDR2 FQGNSA. The CDR3 DNA sequence: TGTGCCAGCAGCTCCTCCCGGGACACCTATGGCTACACCTTC. Protein product: CASSSSRDTYGYTF.

The gene calls are TRBV19 and TRBJ2-7; possibly TRBD1 for D (5 bases). CDR1 and CDR2 (germline): LNHDA, SQIVND (reference sequence). Between the trimmed V and J ends, which lost 5 bases and 2 bases, there was a span of 13 bases. This CDR3 is 14 amino acids long. CDR3 sequence reads: CASSSREDPYEQYF. The CDR3 DNA sequence: TGTGCCAGTAGTTCCAGGGAAGACCCCTACGAGCAGTACTTC.

This sequence joins TRBV4-1 and TRBJ1-2; 8 positions match TRBD1. V trimming: 3 bases; J trimming: 9 bases; junction bases outside the gene matches: 9. The CDR3 loop spans 14 amino acids. Germline lookup yields CDR1 MGHRA and CDR2 YSYEKL. In DNA form, the CDR3 reads TGCGCCAGCAGCCAGGGGGGGGACAGGTTGCGCTACACCTTC. Translated: CASSQGGDRLRYTF.

The J gene is TRBJ2-7, the V gene TRBV10-2, with D possibly matching TRBD2 (6 bases). Germline CDR1 WSHSY, CDR2 SAAADI. The V end was cut by 0 bases, the J end by 2 bases, with 17 bases between. The CDR3 extends over 17 amino acids. The CDR3 region is CASSESIAVEPTYEQYF. DNA of the CDR3: TGCGCCAGCAGTGAGTCGATAGCGGTGGAGCCTACCTACGAGCAGTACTTC.

The chain couples TRBV28 to TRBJ1-1; D is ambiguous. Germline lookup yields CDR1 MDHEN and CDR2 SYDVKM. V was shortened by 3 bases and J by 3 bases, with 11 bases between the two germline ends. This CDR3 spans 14 amino acids. The CDR3 protein is CASSFKPGDTEAFF. In DNA, the CDR3 is TGTGCCAGCAGTTTTAAACCGGGTGACACTGAAGCTTTCTTT.

The genes are TRBV7-2 and TRBJ1-1; D remains ambiguous. This CDR3 has 13 residues. V was cut by 8 bases and J by 1 base, with 11 bases left in between. Looked up from germline, CDR1 is SGHTA and CDR2 is FQGNSA. This CDR3 reads CASRSAPNTEAFF. DNA for the CDR3: TGTGCCAGCCGATCAGCGCCGAACACTGAAGCTTTCTTT.

In its sample, this clone was seen once. The rearrangement links TRBV3-1 (or the pseudogene TRBV3-2) to TRBJ2-3; 7 bases line up with TRBD2. Germline V gives CDR1 LGHDT, CDR2 YNNKEL (reference sequence). The CDR3 spans 16 residues. With 1 base clipped from V and 3 bases from J, the junction kept 7 bases outside the gene matches. CDR3 residues: CASSQGTRWETDTQYF. The CDR3 coding sequence is TGTGCCAGCAGCCAAGGGACTAGATGGGAAACAGATACGCAGTATTTT.

The sample holds many counts of this clone. This sequence joins TRBV2 and TRBJ1-6; D is uncertain. The V end lost 2 bases, the J end lost 7 bases, and 6 bases lay between the germline ends. In germline, CDR1 is SNHLY, CDR2 FYNNEI. The length of the CDR3 is 13 residues. The CDR3 region is CASSEIANSPLHF. CDR3 DNA: TGTGCCAGCAGTGAAATCGCGAATTCACCCCTCCACTTT. Looking up the rest from reference TRBV2 and TRBJ1-6 gives the full variable domain: EPEVTQTPSHQVTQMGQEVILRCVPISNHLYFYWYRQILGQKVEFLVSFYNNEISEKSEIFDDQFSVERPDGSNFTLKIRSTKLEDSAMYFCASSEIANSPLHFGNGTRLTVT.

V usage is TRBV29-1 and J usage is TRBJ2-7; no clear D. Between the trimmed V and J ends, which lost 4 bases and 6 bases, there was a span of 13 bases. This CDR3 is built from 12 residues. CDR1 is SQVTM and CDR2 is ANQGSEA in the germline V gene. The CDR3 here is CSVGDPPGEQYF. CDR3 bases: TGCAGCGTTGGTGATCCTCCAGGCGAGCAGTACTTC.

CDR3 sequence reads: CASSAWGGGTEAFF. The CDR3 DNA is TGTGCCAGCAGTGCCTGGGGTGGAGGAACTGAAGCTTTCTTT. The chain is built from TRBV2 and TRBJ1-1; D not resolved. The CDR3 runs to 14 residues. Trimming removed 4 bases at V and 5 bases at J, with 14 bases between. The germline V gene encodes CDR1 SNHLY and CDR2 FYNNEI.

This chain joins TRBV10-3 and TRBJ2-1; TRBD2 matches at 8 bases. Trimming took 3 bases from V and 3 from J; bases not matched to a gene: 10. CDR1 and CDR2 from the germline V gene are ENHRY and SYGVKD. The CDR3 has 17 residues. For the CDR3, the DNA is TGTGCCATCAGTGAAATGAGGAGCGGGGGACTCTACAATGAGCAGTTCTTC. This codes for CAISEMRSGGLYNEQFF.

J is TRBJ1-2 and V is TRBV5-5; 7 bases fit TRBD1. Germline CDR1 SGHKS, CDR2 YYEKEE (reference sequence). V dropped 4 bases and J dropped 0; count of bases not matched to a gene: 9. The CDR3 covers 16 residues. For the CDR3, the DNA is TGTGCCAGCAGCCCGATCCGACAGGGCACTAACTATGGCTACACCTTC. Protein product: CASSPIRQGTNYGYTF.

J is TRBJ2-5 and V is TRBV5-6, with 8 bases fitting TRBD2. V lost 4 bases and J lost 7; bases outside the gene matches: 6. CDR3 size: 13 residues. CDR1 SGHDT and CDR2 YYEEEE come from the germline V gene. The CDR3 reads CASSKGLVGTQYF. The CDR3 DNA reads TGTGCCAGCAGCAAGGGACTAGTCGGGACCCAGTACTTC.

This chain uses TRBV21-1 with TRBJ2-1; TRBD2 is taken as the D call from the table, unchecked against the DNA. TRBV21-1 is noted as a pseudogene. This CDR3 region has 18 residues. The CDR3 coding sequence is TGTGCCAGCAGCAAAGCTTGGACTAGCGGGACTCCCTACAATGAGCAGTTCTTC. As protein: CASSKAWTSGTPYNEQFF.

This chain uses TRBV27 with TRBJ2-2, with D maybe TRBD2 (6 bases). V shed 7 bases and J shed 5 bases, with 23 bases lying between them. The length of the CDR3 is 17 residues. Germline CDR1 reads MNHEY; CDR2 reads SMNVEV (reference sequence). The CDR3 is CASTGLSRLDQTGELFF. Here the CDR3 DNA reads TGTGCCAGCACTGGACTATCACGGTTGGATCAAACCGGGGAGCTGTTTTTT.